This TCR beta chain emerged from a study of human T cells and chemical hapten exposure. Findings of the study overall: PT1 expanded TCR numbers rose with patch test score.

A single record per CDR3 protein comes from TCRdb applying MiXCR to the RACE reads. The repertoire holds 35,000 or so distinct CDR3 sequences, over 9% seen once, with around 25% in the top ten. This clonotype has just a few counts. Its specificity is unknown. Losses at the gene ends were 6 bases for V and 5 bases for J; bases not matched to a gene: 1. Per germline, CDR1 SQVTM and CDR2 ANQGSEA. This CDR3 is 12 amino acids long. This sample's time point: pre-sensitization, week 0. The treatment denotes: therapeutic diphenylcyclopropenone sensitization with weekly scalp DPC. The total RNA was obtained from whole blood that was not fractionated.

This clonotype was obtained from a man between 45 and 60 years old with alopecia areata. Some clones in this sample may be carry-over from other donors' samples. The chain uses TRBV29-1 and TRBJ2-1; 10 nucleotides agree with TRBD2. Sequenced here: whole blood, sampled in connection with sensitization to the hapten diphenylcyclopropenone (DPC). CDR3 DNA sequence: TGCAGCGTAGCGGGGGGGAACAATGAGCAGTTCTTC. Its protein product is CSVAGGNNEQFF.